This is a list of T cell receptor beta chains from one sample in a study of cytomegalovirus exposure and HLA in healthy donors. Here immunoSEQ multiplex PCR was the method, and the copy in TCRdb shows in-frame clones only, minus some. The sample lists 200,000 to 250,000 clones; almost 80% were seen once. Sequencing input: PBMCs. The receptors derive from a young man in good health and CMV-seronegative. Each CDR3 is given with its conserved first and last residue. A D gene is named only where the DNA matches it firmly. Clone size is given for some rows only: seen once, a few or many times, or a class if the clone is expanded.

clone size: -; J gene: TRBJ2-7; V gene: TRBV29-1; D gene: -; CDR3 protein: CSARQGSYEQYF; CDR3 DNA: TGCAGCGCGAGGCAGGGCTCCTACGAGCAGTACTTC
clone size: -; J gene: TRBJ2-6; V gene: TRBV5-4; D gene: -; CDR3 protein: CASSSRGSGANVLTF; CDR3 DNA: TGTGCCAGCAGCTCTAGGGGGTCTGGGGCCAACGTCCTGACTTTC
clone size: -; J gene: TRBJ2-1; V gene: TRBV19; D gene: -; CDR3 protein: CASSGTGNEQFF; CDR3 DNA: TGTGCCAGTAGTGGAACAGGCAATGAGCAGTTCTTC
clone size: -; J gene: TRBJ2-7; V gene: TRBV4-2; D gene: TRBD1; CDR3 protein: CASSQEGQEPYEQYF; CDR3 DNA: TGTGCCAGCAGCCAAGAAGGACAGGAGCCCTACGAGCAGTACTTC
clone size: -; J gene: TRBJ2-7; V gene: TRBV19; D gene: TRBD2; CDR3 protein: CASSRGSGTSHEQYF; CDR3 DNA: TGTGCCAGTAGTAGAGGTTCCGGGACTAGTCACGAGCAGTACTTC
clone size: many; J gene: TRBJ1-6; V gene: TRBV5-1; D gene: TRBD1; CDR3 protein: CASSLEQGVVGSYNSPLHF; CDR3 DNA: TGCGCCAGCAGCTTGGAACAGGGGGTGGTTGGCTCCTATAATTCACCCCTCCACTTT
clone size: once; J gene: TRBJ2-3; V gene: TRBV7-3; D gene: TRBD2; CDR3 protein: CASSFQRLAGTDTQYF; CDR3 DNA: TGTGCCAGCAGCTTCCAGAGACTAGCGGGAACAGATACGCAGTATTTT
clone size: -; J gene: TRBJ2-1; V gene: TRBV28; D gene: TRBD2; CDR3 protein: CASSSSRGDYYNEQFF; CDR3 DNA: TGTGCCAGCAGCTCTTCGAGAGGGGACTACTACAATGAGCAGTTCTTC
clone size: -; J gene: TRBJ1-5; V gene: TRBV28; D gene: TRBD1; CDR3 protein: CASSSDRYNQPQHF; CDR3 DNA: TGTGCCAGCAGTTCGGACAGGTACAATCAGCCCCAGCATTTT
clone size: -; J gene: TRBJ2-5; V gene: TRBV5-4; D gene: -; CDR3 protein: CASSSPDQETQYF; CDR3 DNA: TGTGCCAGCAGCTCGCCGGACCAAGAGACCCAGTACTTC
clone size: -; J gene: TRBJ1-4; V gene: TRBV7-8; D gene: -; CDR3 protein: CASSPRVSTNEKLFF; CDR3 DNA: TGTGCCAGCAGCCCGAGGGTATCTACTAATGAAAAACTGTTTTTT
clone size: -; J gene: TRBJ1-2; V gene: TRBV7-9; D gene: TRBD1; CDR3 protein: CASSSSGQGYGYTF; CDR3 DNA: TGTGCCAGCAGCTCATCGGGACAGGGTTATGGCTACACCTTC
clone size: -; J gene: TRBJ2-5; V gene: TRBV6-5; D gene: TRBD2; CDR3 protein: CASSALAGGEETQYF; CDR3 DNA: TGTGCCAGCAGTGCCTTGGCGGGGGGGGAAGAGACCCAGTACTTC
clone size: -; J gene: TRBJ1-3; V gene: TRBV28; D gene: -; CDR3 protein: CASSRRGISGNTIYF; CDR3 DNA: TGTGCCAGCAGTCGGCGAGGAATCTCTGGAAACACCATATATTTT
clone size: -; J gene: TRBJ1-5; V gene: TRBV19; D gene: -; CDR3 protein: CASSWADYSNQPQHF; CDR3 DNA: TGTGCCAGTAGTTGGGCCGATTATAGCAATCAGCCCCAGCATTTT
clone size: -; J gene: TRBJ2-7; V gene: TRBV4-3; D gene: TRBD2; CDR3 protein: CASSQVTSGSHEQYF; CDR3 DNA: TGCGCCAGCAGCCAAGTGACTAGCGGGAGTCACGAGCAGTACTTC
clone size: once; J gene: TRBJ2-1; V gene: TRBV9; D gene: TRBD2; CDR3 protein: CASSGTSGYNEQFF; CDR3 DNA: TGTGCCAGCAGCGGGACTAGCGGATACAATGAGCAGTTCTTC
clone size: -; J gene: TRBJ1-4; V gene: TRBV7-2; D gene: TRBD1; CDR3 protein: CASSPGQGATNEKLFF; CDR3 DNA: TGTGCCAGCAGCCCCGGACAGGGGGCAACTAATGAAAAACTGTTTTTT
clone size: -; J gene: TRBJ1-2; V gene: TRBV30; D gene: -; CDR3 protein: CAWSALQGHNYGYTF; CDR3 DNA: TGTGCCTGGAGTGCCCTTCAGGGGCACAACTATGGCTACACCTTC
clone size: -; J gene: TRBJ2-7; V gene: TRBV27; D gene: TRBD2; CDR3 protein: CASSSGGGSYEQYF; CDR3 DNA: TGTGCCAGCAGTTCCGGCGGGGGAAGCTACGAGCAGTACTTC
clone size: -; J gene: TRBJ1-1; V gene: TRBV30; D gene: TRBD1; CDR3 protein: CAWSPRTGRTNTEAFF; CDR3 DNA: TGTGCCTGGAGTCCGAGGACAGGGCGCACGAACACTGAAGCTTTCTTT
clone size: few; J gene: TRBJ1-1; V gene: TRBV10-3; D gene: -; CDR3 protein: CAISESGGPEAFF; CDR3 DNA: TGTGCCATCAGTGAGTCGGGGGGACCTGAAGCTTTCTTT
clone size: -; J gene: TRBJ2-7; V gene: TRBV7-8; D gene: TRBD1; CDR3 protein: CASSPGQLLPYF; CDR3 DNA: TGTGCCAGCAGCCCGGGACAGTTATTGCCGTACTTC
clone size: once; J gene: TRBJ2-7; V gene: TRBV30; D gene: TRBD2; CDR3 protein: CAWSVTSGIAYEQYF; CDR3 DNA: TGTGCCTGGAGTGTAACTAGCGGGATCGCCTACGAGCAGTACTTC
clone size: -; J gene: TRBJ1-2; V gene: TRBV30; D gene: TRBD1; CDR3 protein: CAWMPGQGAGGYTF; CDR3 DNA: TGTGCCTGGATGCCAGGACAGGGGGCAGGTGGCTACACCTTC
clone size: -; J gene: TRBJ2-7; V gene: TRBV7-6; D gene: -; CDR3 protein: CASSLGEGGEQYF; CDR3 DNA: TGTGCCAGCAGCTTAGGGGAGGGGGGCGAGCAGTACTTC
clone size: -; J gene: TRBJ2-1; V gene: TRBV6-1; D gene: TRBD2; CDR3 protein: CASSGGAGVYNEQFF; CDR3 DNA: TGTGCCAGCAGTGGGGGAGCGGGGGTTTACAATGAGCAGTTCTTC
clone size: -; J gene: TRBJ2-7; V gene: TRBV6-5; D gene: TRBD1; CDR3 protein: CASSWESGQGDYEQYF; CDR3 DNA: TGTGCCAGCAGTTGGGAGTCGGGACAGGGGGACTACGAGCAGTACTTC
clone size: -; J gene: TRBJ1-5; V gene: TRBV18; D gene: TRBD1; CDR3 protein: CASSPPGTAINQPQHF; CDR3 DNA: TGTGCCAGCTCACCACCAGGGACAGCGATCAATCAGCCCCAGCATTTT
clone size: -; J gene: TRBJ1-2; V gene: TRBV7-9; D gene: -; CDR3 protein: CASSEDSYGYTF; CDR3 DNA: TGTGCCAGCAGCGAGGACAGCTATGGCTACACCTTC
clone size: -; J gene: TRBJ2-5; V gene: TRBV7-8; D gene: TRBD2; CDR3 protein: CASSPGTSGGGETQYF; CDR3 DNA: TGTGCCAGCAGCCCGGGGACTAGCGGGGGGGGTGAGACCCAGTACTTC
clone size: -; J gene: TRBJ1-1; V gene: TRBV28; D gene: -; CDR3 protein: CASSTTTAAFF; CDR3 DNA: TGTGCCAGCAGTACGACGACAGCGGCTTTCTTT
clone size: few; J gene: TRBJ2-5; V gene: TRBV5-1; D gene: -; CDR3 protein: CASSTEQETQYF; CDR3 DNA: TGCGCCAGCTCGACAGAACAAGAGACCCAGTACTTC
clone size: once; J gene: TRBJ2-1; V gene: TRBV5-1; D gene: TRBD1; CDR3 protein: CASSLTGTGEDNEQFF; CDR3 DNA: TGCGCCAGCAGCTTAACCGGGACAGGGGAAGACAATGAGCAGTTCTTC
clone size: once; J gene: TRBJ2-5; V gene: TRBV5-4; D gene: -; CDR3 protein: CASSLERGQETQYF; CDR3 DNA: TGTGCCAGCAGCTTGGAACGCGGCCAAGAGACCCAGTACTTC
clone size: -; J gene: TRBJ1-2; V gene: TRBV11-3; D gene: TRBD1; CDR3 protein: CASSPTGGAGYGYTF; CDR3 DNA: TGTGCCAGCAGCCCCACAGGGGGCGCCGGCTATGGCTACACCTTC
clone size: -; J gene: TRBJ1-2; V gene: TRBV13; D gene: TRBD1; CDR3 protein: CASTKPGRGRNYGYTF; CDR3 DNA: TGTGCCAGCACCAAACCCGGCAGGGGGCGGAACTATGGCTACACCTTC
clone size: -; J gene: TRBJ2-3; V gene: TRBV2; D gene: -; CDR3 protein: CASSEVSRGGTQYF; CDR3 DNA: TGTGCCAGCAGTGAAGTATCGAGGGGAGGTACGCAGTATTTT
clone size: -; J gene: TRBJ2-5; V gene: TRBV7-9; D gene: TRBD2; CDR3 protein: CASSPRTSGETQYF; CDR3 DNA: TGTGCCAGCAGCCCTCGTACTAGCGGGGAGACCCAGTACTTC
clone size: few; J gene: TRBJ2-1; V gene: TRBV9; D gene: TRBD2; CDR3 protein: CASSVGTSGNNEQFF; CDR3 DNA: TGTGCCAGCAGCGTAGGGACTAGCGGGAACAATGAGCAGTTCTTC
clone size: once; J gene: TRBJ1-3; V gene: TRBV9; D gene: -; CDR3 protein: CASSEREFGNTIYF; CDR3 DNA: TGTGCCAGCAGCGAACGCGAGTTCGGAAACACCATATATTTT
clone size: -; J gene: TRBJ2-5; V gene: TRBV18; D gene: -; CDR3 protein: CASSPTPGHLQETQYF; CDR3 DNA: TGTGCCAGCTCACCGACACCGGGACACCTACAAGAGACCCAGTACTTC
clone size: -; J gene: TRBJ1-2; V gene: TRBV10-1; D gene: -; CDR3 protein: CASSKTVNYGYTF; CDR3 DNA: TGCGCCAGCAGCAAGACAGTTAACTATGGCTACACCTTC
clone size: -; J gene: TRBJ2-1; V gene: TRBV13; D gene: -; CDR3 protein: CASSTGRNEQFF; CDR3 DNA: TGTGCCAGCAGTACAGGGCGAAATGAGCAGTTCTTC
clone size: -; J gene: TRBJ2-2; V gene: TRBV6-1; D gene: TRBD1; CDR3 protein: CASSEKGAGGPYGELFF; CDR3 DNA: TGTGCCAGCAGTGAGAAAGGCGCAGGGGGCCCTTACGGGGAGCTGTTTTTT
clone size: -; J gene: TRBJ1-5; V gene: TRBV7-2; D gene: TRBD1; CDR3 protein: CASSVRQGAANQPQHF; CDR3 DNA: TGTGCCAGCAGCGTGCGCCAGGGGGCGGCCAATCAGCCCCAGCATTTT
clone size: -; J gene: TRBJ2-1; V gene: TRBV7-8; D gene: -; CDR3 protein: CASSPRSSGYFEQFF; CDR3 DNA: TGTGCCAGCAGCCCCCGTTCCTCCGGTTATTTTGAGCAGTTCTTC
clone size: -; J gene: TRBJ1-1; V gene: TRBV18; D gene: -; CDR3 protein: CASSPLNTGFSTEAFF; CDR3 DNA: TGTGCCAGCTCACCACTAAATACCGGGTTTAGTACTGAAGCTTTCTTT
clone size: -; J gene: TRBJ2-2; V gene: TRBV11-3; D gene: -; CDR3 protein: CASSLSPIAGELFF; CDR3 DNA: TGTGCCAGCAGCTTAAGCCCCATTGCCGGGGAGCTGTTTTTT
clone size: -; J gene: TRBJ2-1; V gene: TRBV7-3; D gene: TRBD2; CDR3 protein: CASSLLPGTSERVGGDEQFF; CDR3 DNA: TGTGCCAGCAGCCTTCTGCCGGGGACTAGCGAAAGAGTAGGGGGAGATGAGCAGTTCTTC
clone size: once; J gene: TRBJ2-2; V gene: TRBV15; D gene: TRBD2; CDR3 protein: CATSRDPGGHTGELFF; CDR3 DNA: TGTGCCACCAGCAGAGACCCGGGGGGGCACACCGGGGAGCTGTTTTTT
clone size: -; J gene: TRBJ2-7; V gene: TRBV5-5; D gene: -; CDR3 protein: CASSLAQRLPYEQYF; CDR3 DNA: TGTGCCAGCAGCTTGGCCCAGAGGCTTCCCTACGAGCAGTACTTC
clone size: -; J gene: TRBJ2-1; V gene: TRBV11-3; D gene: TRBD1; CDR3 protein: CASSGRTDRGQFNEQFF; CDR3 DNA: TGTGCCAGCAGCGGACGTACCGACAGGGGGCAATTTAATGAGCAGTTCTTC
clone size: few; J gene: TRBJ2-1; V gene: TRBV19; D gene: -; CDR3 protein: CASSIPGYSYNEQFF; CDR3 DNA: TGTGCCAGTAGTATCCCAGGCTACTCCTACAATGAGCAGTTCTTC
clone size: once; J gene: TRBJ1-1; V gene: TRBV5-1; D gene: -; CDR3 protein: CASSLSQGNTEAFF; CDR3 DNA: TGCGCCAGCAGCTTGTCTCAGGGGAACACTGAAGCTTTCTTT